The 27 T cell receptor beta chains below were found in one sample sequenced in a study of identical twins. TCRdb independently ran MiXCR on the 5' RACE reads; one entry per CDR3 protein. The sample includes roughly 540,000 distinct CDR3 sequences, less than 25% seen only once; the top ten take 0.8% to 1%. The data were also submitted as part of a second study, on T cells expressing NK-cell markers.

Sequenced material: CD4+ T cells sorted from blood. Receptors were obtained from a woman between 18 and 29 years old in good health.

The genes are TRBV20-1 and TRBJ2-2; unclear D gene. CDR3 length equals 13 residues. V lost 3 bases and J lost 5, with 10 bases in between. The germline V gene has CDR1 DFQATT and CDR2 SNEGSKA (reference sequence). The CDR3 DNA sequence: TGCAGTGCTAGCGGACCTAGTACCGGGGAGCTGTTTTTT. The encoded protein is CSASGPSTGELFF.

The chain employs TRBV20-1 and TRBJ2-3; weak D call: TRBD1 (6 bases). V was clipped by 0 bases and J by 3 bases, with 10 bases between them. CDR1 is DFQATT, CDR2 SNEGSKA, per germline (reference sequence). This CDR3 region has 14 residues. CDR3 amino acids: CSAREQGLTDTQYF. Written as DNA, the CDR3 is TGCAGTGCTAGAGAACAGGGATTGACAGATACGCAGTATTTT.

This clonotype was detected a few times. CDR3 sequence: CSAMGDRRLGYTF. The CDR3 region has the DNA TGCAGTGCTATGGGGGACAGGAGGCTTGGCTACACCTTC. The chain is built from TRBV20-1 and TRBJ1-2; 8 bases match TRBD1. After removal of 4 bases from V and 7 bases from J, the junction contained 8 bases not matched to a gene. This CDR3 region has 13 residues. Germline V gene data show CDR1 as DFQATT and CDR2 as SNEGSKA (reference sequence).

The DNA of the CDR3 is TGCAGTGCCGCTACCTCCCTGGCGGGGGGGCTGGAGACCCAGTACTTC. Translation: CSAATSLAGGLETQYF. The chain combines TRBV20-1 with TRBJ2-5, with 9 nucleotides matching TRBD2. CDR1 and CDR2 (germline): DFQATT, SNEGSKA (reference sequence). Unmatched junction bases numbered 16, after V lost 6 bases and J lost 5 bases. CDR3 length: 16 amino acids.

This clonotype has just a few counts. The chain couples TRBV9 to TRBJ1-1; D might be TRBD1 (5 bases). Germline V gives CDR1 SGDLS, CDR2 YYNGEE. The V gene lost 1 base and the J gene lost 0 bases, with 10 bases spanning the gap. The CDR3 runs to 15 residues. As DNA, the CDR3 is TGTGCCAGCAGCGTACAAGGGGCCTTGAACACTGAAGCTTTCTTT. Protein sequence: CASSVQGALNTEAFF.

In this sample, this clonotype turned up a few times. The chain uses TRBV27 and TRBJ2-7; the D call may be TRBD1 or TRBD2 (5 bases each). Trimming removed 3 bases at V and 11 bases at J, with 17 bases between. There are 13 residues in the CDR3. The germline V gene encodes CDR1 MNHEY and CDR2 SMNVEV (reference sequence). In DNA form, the CDR3 reads TGTGCCAGCAGTTTCCGTTGGGACGGCCACAAGTACTTC. Translation gives CASSFRWDGHKYF.

This sequence joins TRBV12-3 or TRBV12-4 and TRBJ2-5, with a possible D match to TRBD2 (6 bases). Trimming shortened V by 7 bases and J by 3 bases, and 15 bases separated the two germline ends. The CDR3 length is 14 residues. The DNA for the CDR3 is TGTGCCAGCACCCCCCCAAGGAGGGAAGAGACCCAGTACTTC. Translating gives CASTPPRREETQYF.

This clonotype was detected a few times. This rearrangement joins TRBV5-1 to TRBJ2-5; weak D call: TRBD2 (5 bases). Germline V CDR1 and CDR2: SGHRS, YFSETQ. The CDR3 extends over 15 amino acids. V was cut by 0 bases and J by 2 bases, with 11 bases left in between. The CDR3 spells CASSLGRGIQETQYF. The CDR3 DNA sequence: TGCGCCAGCAGCTTGGGACGAGGGATACAAGAGACCCAGTACTTC.

The rearrangement links TRBV3-1 to TRBJ2-1; TRBD1 matches at 7 bases. Germline V CDR1 and CDR2: LGHDT, YNNKEL (reference sequence). The CDR3 has 15 residues. V gave up 8 bases and J gave up 1 base; unmatched junction bases: 8. The CDR3 is CASRAIRGSYNEQFF. CDR3 sequence (DNA): TGTGCCAGCCGAGCAATCAGGGGGTCCTACAATGAGCAGTTCTTC.

CDR3 sequence (DNA): TGTGCCAGCAGCCAAGATTTTGGACAGGTTACTGAAGCTTTCTTT. It specifies CASSQDFGQVTEAFF. The chain joins TRBV4-2 to TRBJ1-1, with 7 bases aligning to TRBD1. Germline V gene lookup returns CDR1 LGHNA and CDR2 YNFKEQ. After removal of 0 bases from V and 5 bases from J, the junction contained 6 bases not matched to a gene. This CDR3 has 15 residues.

This clonotype was found many times. The chain recombines TRBV7-2 with TRBJ2-1; D call uncertain. The CDR3 totals 13 residues. Between the trimmed V and J ends, which lost 5 bases and 5 bases, there was a span of 10 bases. Germline V gene data show CDR1 as SGHTA and CDR2 as FQGNSA. CDR3 sequence (DNA): TGTGCCAGCAGCCGAGGCCGGAACAATGAGCAGTTCTTC. Amino acid sequence: CASSRGRNNEQFF.

This clonotype was detected only a few times. The chain combines TRBV29-1 with TRBJ2-3; possibly TRBD1 or TRBD2 for D (5 bases each). CDR1 is SQVTM and CDR2 is ANQGSEA in the germline V gene. V was pared by 7 bases and J by 2 bases, with 13 bases between. This CDR3 contains 13 residues. The CDR3 bases are TGCAGCGCCGAGGGGCAGGCCACAGATACGCAGTATTTT. The encoded protein is CSAEGQATDTQYF.

The table lists this clonotype with a few counts. CDR3 DNA: TGTGCCAGCAGCTCAGTCCACTCCGGTTGGGTCACTGAAGCTTTCTTT. Protein product: CASSSVHSGWVTEAFF. This chain connects TRBV5-5 to TRBJ1-1; D uncertain. The CDR3 consists of 16 residues. The germline V gene has CDR1 SGHKS and CDR2 YYEKEE (reference sequence). V dropped 3 bases and J dropped 4 bases, with 19 bases sitting between them.

This clonotype occurred a few times. This rearrangement joins TRBV3-1 to TRBJ1-1; D possibly corresponds to TRBD1 (6 bases). Germline loops: CDR1 LGHDT, CDR2 YNNKEL (reference sequence). Trimming removed 8 bases from V and 1 base from J, with 14 bases in between. The CDR3 contains 14 residues. The CDR3 region has the DNA TGTGCCAGCGGACAGCCGACGGAGAACACTGAAGCTTTCTTT. Amino acids: CASGQPTENTEAFF.

This clonotype was detected only a few times. This chain uses TRBV5-5 with TRBJ2-3; D possibly corresponds to TRBD2 (7 bases). Looked up from germline, CDR1 is SGHKS and CDR2 is YYEKEE (reference sequence). V lost 1 base and J 3 bases, leaving 12 bases between the germline ends. The length of the CDR3 is 15 residues. The CDR3 nucleotides are TGTGCCAGCAGCTTGTTCGGGGGGCTGACAGATACGCAGTATTTT. This translates into CASSLFGGLTDTQYF.

The chain is built from TRBV5-4 and TRBJ2-3; 7 nucleotides match TRBD2. J lost 0 bases, V lost 5 bases, and 12 bases had no gene match. Per germline, CDR1 SGHNT and CDR2 YYREEE (reference sequence). The CDR3 spans 17 residues. The CDR3 nucleotides read TGTGCCAGCAGACGGGGGTCGGGGGGACCGAGCACAGATACGCAGTATTTT. It is translated as CASRRGSGGPSTDTQYF.

This clonotype was picked up a small number of times. The genes are TRBV9 and TRBJ2-5, with D perhaps TRBD2 (6 bases). Germline lookup yields CDR1 SGDLS and CDR2 YYNGEE. This CDR3 region has 15 residues. Trimming removed 0 bases at V and 3 bases at J, with 12 bases between. The CDR3 sequence: CASSVGGLAKETQYF. The CDR3 DNA is TGTGCCAGCAGCGTAGGAGGGCTAGCGAAAGAGACCCAGTACTTC.

The rearrangement links TRBV6-1 to TRBJ2-5; D remains ambiguous. CDR1 and CDR2 from the germline V gene are MNHNS and SASEGT. V lost 5 bases and J lost 5, with 18 bases in between. The CDR3 is 15 residues long. This CDR3 reads CASSPLTIRVETQYF. CDR3 nucleotides: TGTGCCAGCAGTCCACTCACCATTAGGGTGGAGACCCAGTACTTC.

This clonotype was seen a handful of times. This CDR3 reads CSARDKPSGVEADTQYF. DNA for the CDR3: TGCAGTGCTAGAGATAAGCCTAGCGGGGTGGAAGCAGATACGCAGTATTTT. V and J are TRBV20-1 and TRBJ2-3; the match to TRBD2 covers 9 bases. This CDR3 comprises 17 residues. With 0 bases clipped from V and 4 bases from J, the junction kept 11 bases outside the gene matches. Germline V gene data show CDR1 as DFQATT and CDR2 as SNEGSKA (reference sequence).

This chain joins TRBV11-2 and TRBJ1-1; perhaps TRBD1 as D (6 bases). Germline CDR1 reads SGHAT; CDR2 reads FQNNGV. V was trimmed by 0 bases and J by 7 bases, leaving 15 bases between them. The CDR3 consists of 15 residues. The CDR3 loop reads CASSLDLGQRGEAFF. The CDR3 region has the DNA TGTGCCAGCAGCTTAGATTTAGGACAGAGGGGTGAAGCTTTCTTT.

The J gene is TRBJ2-7, the V gene TRBV20-1; 11 positions agree with TRBD2. The CDR3 is made up of 15 amino acids. Germline CDR1 and CDR2: DFQATT and SNEGSKA (reference sequence). The junction had 7 bases not matched to a gene; V was cut back by 6 bases and J by 0 bases. CDR3 in DNA: TGCAGTGCCCCCAAGGGGACTAGCGGCTCCTACGAGCAGTACTTC. It is translated as CSAPKGTSGSYEQYF.

Concerning this clonotype: A read error is possible here, since a much larger clone lies one base away. The V and J genes are TRBV20-1 and TRBJ2-3; 11 nucleotides align to TRBD2. This CDR3 is 15 amino acids long. Germline CDR1 reads DFQATT; CDR2 reads SNEGSKA (reference sequence). In DNA form, the CDR3 reads TGCTGTGCTAGACCACTAGCGGGAGACGCAGATACGCAGTATTTT. Translated, it gives CCARPLAGDADTQYF.

The CDR3 reads CASSSQGAGSPLHF. Here the CDR3 DNA reads TGTGCCAGCAGTTCCCAGGGGGCTGGATCACCCCTCCACTTT. The chain has TRBV6-5 and TRBJ1-6, with TRBD1 matching 8 bases. With V trimmed by 4 bases and J by 10 bases, 6 bases remained unmatched. Germline assignment: CDR1 MNHEY and CDR2 SVGAGI. This CDR3 is 14 amino acids long.

This clonotype has only a few counts. The J gene is TRBJ1-2, the V gene TRBV5-1; D perhaps matches TRBD1 (6 bases). Germline-derived CDR1 and CDR2 are SGHRS and YFSETQ. The CDR3 contains 14 residues. Trimming shortened V by 4 bases and J by 4 bases, and 14 bases separated the two germline ends. CDR3 loop: CASSPGQPSYGYTF. CDR3 DNA: TGCGCCAGCAGCCCCGGACAGCCCAGCTATGGCTACACCTTC.

There are a few counts of this clonotype. The chain carries TRBV10-3 and TRBJ2-1; either TRBD1 or TRBD2 may supply D (6 bases each). V was trimmed by 6 bases and J by 2 bases, leaving 8 bases between them. The CDR3 totals 13 residues. Germline-derived CDR1 and CDR2 are ENHRY and SYGVKD. Here the CDR3 DNA reads TGTGCCATCAGCGGGGGCCCCTACAATGAGCAGTTCTTC. Residues: CAISGGPYNEQFF.

This clonotype showed up many times. The chain carries TRBV20-1 and TRBJ1-1; D is undetermined. Germline V gene lookup returns CDR1 DFQATT and CDR2 SNEGSKA (reference sequence). The CDR3 runs 12 residues. The CDR3 region is CRFLNRNTEAFF. DNA of the CDR3: TGCCGATTCCTGAACAGGAACACTGAAGCTTTCTTT.

The chain is built from TRBV15 and TRBJ2-1, with 12 bases identical to TRBD1. This CDR3 has 14 amino acids. Germline lookup yields CDR1 LNHNV and CDR2 YYDKDF (reference sequence). The V and J ends lost 8 bases and 8 bases, in that order; junction bases with no gene match: 7. CDR3 DNA: TGTGCCACCTATTGGGACAGGGGGCTCGATGAGCAGTTCTTC. Protein product: CATYWDRGLDEQFF.